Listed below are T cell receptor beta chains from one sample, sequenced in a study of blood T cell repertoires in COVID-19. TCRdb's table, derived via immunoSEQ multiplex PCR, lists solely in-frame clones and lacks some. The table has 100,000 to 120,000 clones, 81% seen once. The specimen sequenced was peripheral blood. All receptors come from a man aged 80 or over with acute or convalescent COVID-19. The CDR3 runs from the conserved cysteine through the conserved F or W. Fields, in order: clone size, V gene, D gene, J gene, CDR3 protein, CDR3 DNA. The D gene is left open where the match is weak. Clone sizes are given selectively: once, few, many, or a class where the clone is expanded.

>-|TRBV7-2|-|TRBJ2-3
CASSLASLDTQYF
TGTGCCAGCAGCTTAGCCTCTTTAGATACGCAGTATTTT
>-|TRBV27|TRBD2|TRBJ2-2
CASSFPGLAGDHTGELFF
TGTGCCAGCAGCTTCCCGGGACTAGCGGGAGACCACACCGGGGAGCTGTTTTTT
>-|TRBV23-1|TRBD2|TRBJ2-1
CASSRRPGLAGGGWNEQFF
TGCGCCAGCAGTCGACGACCGGGACTAGCGGGAGGGGGGTGGAATGAGCAGTTCTTC
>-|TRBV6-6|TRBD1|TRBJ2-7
CASSSWTGAYEQYF
TGTGCCAGCAGTTCATGGACAGGTGCCTACGAGCAGTACTTC
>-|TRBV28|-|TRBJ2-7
CASSSGLREQYF
TGTGCCAGCAGCTCGGGACTTAGGGAGCAGTACTTC
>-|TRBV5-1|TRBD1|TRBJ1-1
CASSIQGGNTEAFF
TGCGCCAGCAGCATTCAGGGGGGGAACACTGAAGCTTTCTTT
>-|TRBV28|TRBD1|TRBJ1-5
CASRPSDRETQPQHF
TGTGCCAGCAGACCGTCGGACAGGGAGACACAGCCCCAGCATTTT
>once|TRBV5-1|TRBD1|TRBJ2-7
CASSPLWGQGYEQYF
TGCGCCAGCAGCCCCCTTTGGGGACAGGGCTACGAGCAGTACTTC
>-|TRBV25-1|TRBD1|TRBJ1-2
CASSEGTGIRYTF
TGTGCCAGCAGTGAGGGGACAGGGATCCGCTACACCTTC
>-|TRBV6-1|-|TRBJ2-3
CASSEALLGKGPDTQYF
TGTGCCAGCAGTGAAGCGCTTCTTGGGAAGGGGCCAGATACGCAGTATTTT
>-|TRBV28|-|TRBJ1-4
CASSISNEKLFF
TGTGCCAGCAGTATTTCAAATGAAAAACTGTTTTTT
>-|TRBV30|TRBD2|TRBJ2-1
CAWSPLAGQYNEQFF
TGTGCCTGGAGTCCTCTAGCGGGGCAGTACAATGAGCAGTTCTTC
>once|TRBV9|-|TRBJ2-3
CASSGSTGTPFADTQYF
TGTGCCAGCAGCGGATCAACCGGGACACCCTTCGCAGATACGCAGTATTTT
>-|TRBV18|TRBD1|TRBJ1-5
CASSPGTGDQPQHF
TGTGCCAGCTCTCCCGGGACAGGGGATCAGCCCCAGCATTTT
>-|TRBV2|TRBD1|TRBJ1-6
CASSRQGVGVSPLHF
TGTGCCAGCAGCAGACAGGGGGTGGGCGTGTCACCCCTCCACTTT
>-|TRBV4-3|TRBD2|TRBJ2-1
CASSQDPGAGEGYNEQFF
TGCGCCAGCAGCCAAGATCCGGGAGCGGGAGAGGGGTACAATGAGCAGTTCTTC
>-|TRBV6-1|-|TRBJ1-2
CASSESVGYGYTF
TGTGCCAGCAGTGAAAGCGTTGGCTATGGCTACACCTTC
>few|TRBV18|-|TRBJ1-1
CASRTGNTEAFF
TGTGCCAGCCGGACGGGAAACACTGAAGCTTTCTTT
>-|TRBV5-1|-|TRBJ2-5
CASSLEAGEETQYF
TGCGCCAGCAGCTTGGAGGCAGGGGAAGAGACCCAGTACTTC
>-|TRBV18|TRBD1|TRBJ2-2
CASSWGTGSNTGELFF
TGTGCCAGCTCATGGGGGACAGGATCGAACACCGGGGAGCTGTTTTTT
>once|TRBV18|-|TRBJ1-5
CASSPKEGIQPQHF
TGTGCCAGCTCACCAAAGGAGGGTATCCAGCCCCAGCATTTT
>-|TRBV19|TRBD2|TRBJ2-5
CASRSRATSGGGETQYF
TGTGCCAGTAGATCCCGCGCTACTAGCGGTGGGGGAGAGACCCAGTACTTC
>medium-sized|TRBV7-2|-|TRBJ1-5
CASSLGPSNQPQHF
TGTGCCAGCAGCTTAGGGCCAAGCAATCAGCCCCAGCATTTT
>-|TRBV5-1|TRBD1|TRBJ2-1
CASSMTGGQNEQFF
TGCGCCAGCAGCATGACAGGGGGTCAGAATGAGCAGTTCTTC
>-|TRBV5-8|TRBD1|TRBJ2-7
CASSLRLRTGATEQYF
TGTGCCAGCAGCCTGCGACTGAGGACAGGGGCGACCGAGCAGTACTTC
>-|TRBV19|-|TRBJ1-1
CASTSATLNTEAFF
TGTGCCAGTACGTCAGCGACCTTGAACACTGAAGCTTTCTTT
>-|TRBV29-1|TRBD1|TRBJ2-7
CSVGDRGARAEQYF
TGCAGCGTTGGGGACAGGGGGGCGAGAGCCGAGCAGTACTTC
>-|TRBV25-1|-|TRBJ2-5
CASSEWRDQETQYF
TGTGCCAGCAGTGAATGGAGGGACCAAGAGACCCAGTACTTC
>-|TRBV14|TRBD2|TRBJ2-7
CASSQGFRPWTSGTYEQYF
TGTGCCAGCAGCCAAGGTTTTCGGCCGTGGACTAGCGGGACCTACGAGCAGTACTTC
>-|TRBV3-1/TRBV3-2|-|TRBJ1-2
CASSQGRGARNYGYTF
TGTGCCAGCAGCCAAGGCCGGGGGGCGCGGAACTATGGCTACACCTTC
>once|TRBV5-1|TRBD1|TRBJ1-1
CASSTGTGGQAFF
TGCGCCAGCAGCACCGGGACAGGGGGACAAGCTTTCTTT
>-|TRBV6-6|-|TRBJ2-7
CASSYPGRSYEQYF
TGTGCCAGCAGTTACCCAGGGCGATCCTACGAGCAGTACTTC
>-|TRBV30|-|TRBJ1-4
CAWGDRLRMGNEKLFF
TGTGCCTGGGGTGACAGGTTACGAATGGGTAATGAAAAACTGTTTTTT
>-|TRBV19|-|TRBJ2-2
CASSRDSWTGELFF
TGTGCCAGTAGCAGAGACTCCTGGACCGGGGAGCTGTTTTTT
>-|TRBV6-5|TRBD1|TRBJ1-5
CASSLYGTGAQPQHF
TGTGCCAGCAGTTTATACGGGACAGGGGCGCAGCCCCAGCATTTT
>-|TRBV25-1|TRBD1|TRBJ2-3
CASSEGGTGSDTQYF
TGTGCCAGCAGTGAGGGCGGGACAGGGTCAGATACGCAGTATTTT
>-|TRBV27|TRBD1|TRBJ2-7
CASSLTGTGIYEQYF
TGTGCCAGCAGTTTAACCGGGACAGGGATATACGAGCAGTACTTC
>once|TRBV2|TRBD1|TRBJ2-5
CASSRDRGKETQYF
TGTGCCAGCAGCCGGGACAGGGGGAAAGAGACCCAGTACTTC
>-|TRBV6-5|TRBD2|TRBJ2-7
CASSFGTSGSRYEQYF
TGTGCCAGCAGTTTCGGGACTAGCGGGAGTAGATACGAGCAGTACTTC
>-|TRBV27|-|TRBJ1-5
CASSLEESNQPQHF
TGTGCCAGCAGTTTGGAGGAGAGCAATCAGCCCCAGCATTTT
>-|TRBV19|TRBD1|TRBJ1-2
CASSRQGEGYTF
TGTGCCAGTAGTAGGCAGGGGGAAGGCTACACCTTC
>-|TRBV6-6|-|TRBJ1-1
CASRMDSRNTEAFF
TGTGCCAGCAGAATGGACAGCCGAAACACTGAAGCTTTCTTT
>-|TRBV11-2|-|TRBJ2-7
CASSFGNTGSLYEQYF
TGTGCCAGCAGCTTCGGTAATACAGGGTCCCTCTACGAGCAGTACTTC
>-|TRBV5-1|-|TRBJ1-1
CASSLWSTSEAFF
TGCGCCAGCAGCTTGTGGAGTACGTCTGAAGCTTTCTTT
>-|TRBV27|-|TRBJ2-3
CASSSITDTQYF
TGTGCCAGCAGTTCAATCACAGATACGCAGTATTTT
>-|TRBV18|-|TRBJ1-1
CASSPVRARTEAFF
TGTGCCAGCTCACCAGTCAGGGCTAGGACTGAAGCTTTCTTT
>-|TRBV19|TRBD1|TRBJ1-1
CASSIGSIVRGPKNTEAFF
TGTGCCAGTAGTATAGGAAGTATTGTAAGGGGGCCCAAGAACACTGAAGCTTTCTTT
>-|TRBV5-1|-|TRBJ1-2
CASSLEGWGHGYTF
TGCGCCAGCAGCTTGGAGGGATGGGGCCATGGCTACACCTTC
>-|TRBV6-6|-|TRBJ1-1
CASSSGTSAMNTEAFF
TGTGCCAGCAGTTCCGGGACAAGCGCCATGAACACTGAAGCTTTCTTT
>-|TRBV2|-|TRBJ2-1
CASTLVQSPYNEQFF
TGTGCCAGCACTTTGGTACAGTCCCCCTACAATGAGCAGTTCTTC
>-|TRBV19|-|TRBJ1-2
CASSVGTPRSGYGYTF
TGTGCCAGTAGTGTCGGGACTCCCCGGTCAGGCTATGGCTACACCTTC
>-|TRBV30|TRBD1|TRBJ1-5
CAWSPQGQFNQPQHF
TGTGCCTGGAGTCCCCAGGGACAGTTCAATCAGCCCCAGCATTTT
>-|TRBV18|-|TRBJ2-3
CASSPSFGTDTQYF
TGTGCCAGCTCCCCATCCTTTGGCACAGATACGCAGTATTTT
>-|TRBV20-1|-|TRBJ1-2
CSASPDKDGYTF
TGCAGTGCTAGTCCGGACAAGGACGGCTACACCTTC